This is a list of T cell receptor beta chains from one sample in a study of cytomegalovirus exposure and HLA in healthy donors. Data came from immunoSEQ multiplex PCR; TCRdb stores just in-frame clones and leaves some out. The data show about 330,000 clones, with roughly 90% seen just once and roughly 0.8% held by the top ten. Sequenced input: PBMCs. These receptors were collected from a woman aged 18 to 35 in good health and CMV-seronegative. Both conserved end residues are trimmed from each CDR3.

>TRBJ1-4|TRBV28
ASSWRDEKLF
>TRBJ2-7|TRBV4-2
ASSYSPKPSSEQY
>TRBJ1-1|TRBV29-1
SVEDPGGAGIAGAF
>TRBJ2-3|TRBV28
ASSLGQPRDTQY
>TRBJ2-1|TRBV28
ATRTSGIWEQF
>TRBJ2-3|TRBV5-6
ASRRAGGTDTQY
>TRBJ1-5|TRBV2
ASSSYSNQPQH
>TRBJ1-3|TRBV2
ASSAVYRGSGNTIY
>TRBJ1-3|TRBV6-1
ASQLSSGNTIY
>TRBJ1-5|TRBV6-5
ASRLGGAGDQPQH
>TRBJ2-7|TRBV6-6
ASSPIQGNPYEQY
>TRBJ2-2|TRBV7-8
ASSRFTGGANTGELF
>TRBJ2-1|TRBV4-2
ASSQERDYRGNEQF
>TRBJ2-7|TRBV7-2
ASSLAGLYEQY
>TRBJ2-5|TRBV5-1
ASSPTGEQETQY
>TRBJ2-1|TRBV4-1
ASGSLAGAVNEQF
>TRBJ2-7|TRBV7-2
ASTQGSADEQY
>TRBJ2-2|TRBV28
ASSPRQLRQGLVTGELF
>TRBJ2-1|TRBV13
ASSWVSGNKMNNEQF
>TRBJ2-7|TRBV7-9
ASSRDSGTYEQY
>TRBJ2-6|TRBV5-1
ASSLSSGGSGANVLT
>TRBJ2-1|TRBV7-2
ASSLDPSGSSYNEQF
>TRBJ2-1|TRBV5-1
ASRLGTASYNEQF
>TRBJ2-1|TRBV9
ASSEGAREQF
>TRBJ2-5|TRBV25-1
ASRRKEGTSVFETQY
>TRBJ2-7|TRBV6-6
ASSYSEGAAEQY
>TRBJ2-7|TRBV9
ASSPSPGGVKQLHYEQY
>TRBJ2-5|TRBV27
ASSLYPPTGETQY
>TRBJ1-1|TRBV5-4
ASSLVTGSTEAF
>TRBJ2-5|TRBV7-2
ASSSIAGGPKTQY
>TRBJ2-3|TRBV7-9
ASSGWTTDTQY
>TRBJ1-1|TRBV6-5
ASAPTGVNTEAF
>TRBJ1-1|TRBV18
ASSPGDSLMNTEAF
>TRBJ1-2|TRBV11-2
ASSHGTGYTDGYT
>TRBJ2-7|TRBV27
ASSIAGQGAYEQY
>TRBJ2-3|TRBV19
ASISSGTDTQY
>TRBJ2-5|TRBV28
ASSLPSGLAGGPGETQY
>TRBJ2-1|TRBV27
ASSLGTGSGEQF
>TRBJ2-1|TRBV6-5
ASSPSLGLVNEQF
>TRBJ2-1|TRBV29-1
SVETGGRLFI